This TCR beta chain is drawn from a study of blood T cells in healthy people across ages. Overall study findings and caveats: As age increased, TCR beta diversity per million T cells fell in a roughly linear fashion.

With a J-beta primer mix and a sample-barcoded 5' primer, a second PCR ran 7 to 11 cycles. TCRdb redid the calling of the 5' RACE reads with MiXCR, one entry per CDR3 protein. Among about a million distinct CDR3 sequences, about 48% were seen once, and the ten largest hold around an eighth. Germline assignment: CDR1 SGHNT and CDR2 YYREEE (reference sequence). V gave up 9 bases and J gave up 3 bases, with 20 bases separating them. The CDR3 totals 15 residues. This clonotype occurred once. What it binds is unknown. The sequence came from a man younger than 40 in good health. The sequenced sample was blood. The V gene is TRBV5-4, the J gene TRBJ2-3; tentative D call: TRBD1 (6 bases). CDR3 coding DNA: TGTGCCATAAGCCCCGACAGGTATCGGACAGATACGCAGTATTTT. Translated: CAISPDRYRTDTQYF. Drawing the rest from reference TRBV5-4 and TRBJ2-3, the complete variable domain is ETGVTQSPTHLIKTRGQQVTLRCSSQSGHNTVSWYQQALGQGPQFIFQYYREEENGRGNFPPRFSGLQFPNYSSELNVNALELDDSALYLCAISPDRYRTDTQYFGPGTRLTVL.